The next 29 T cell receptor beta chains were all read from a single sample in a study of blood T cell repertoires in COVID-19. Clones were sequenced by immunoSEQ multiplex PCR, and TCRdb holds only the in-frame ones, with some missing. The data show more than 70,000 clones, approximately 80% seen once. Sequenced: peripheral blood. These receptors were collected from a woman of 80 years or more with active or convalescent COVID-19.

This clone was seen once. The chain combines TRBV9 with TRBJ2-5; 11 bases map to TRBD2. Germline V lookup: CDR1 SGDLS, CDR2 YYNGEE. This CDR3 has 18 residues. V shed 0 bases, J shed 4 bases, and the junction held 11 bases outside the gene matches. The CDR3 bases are TGTGCCAGCAGCGTAGGAGGACTAGCGGGCGGGGCTGGAGAGACCCAGTACTTC. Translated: CASSVGGLAGGAGETQYF.

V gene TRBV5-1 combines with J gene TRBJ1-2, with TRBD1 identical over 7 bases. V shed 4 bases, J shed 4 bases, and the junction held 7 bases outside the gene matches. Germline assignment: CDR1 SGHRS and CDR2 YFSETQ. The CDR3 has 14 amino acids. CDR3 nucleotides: TGCGCCAGCAGCGACTATGGGACAGCCTATGGCTACACCTTC. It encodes CASSDYGTAYGYTF.

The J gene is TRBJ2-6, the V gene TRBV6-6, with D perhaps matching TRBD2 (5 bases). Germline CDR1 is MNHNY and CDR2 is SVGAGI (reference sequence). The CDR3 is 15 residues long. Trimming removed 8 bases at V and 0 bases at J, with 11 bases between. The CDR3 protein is CASRGLSSGANVLTF. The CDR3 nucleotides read TGTGCCAGCCGGGGATTAAGCTCTGGGGCCAACGTCCTGACTTTC.

The chain's CDR3 is CASSFTGGTDTQYF. DNA of the CDR3: TGCGCCAGCAGCTTTACAGGGGGCACAGATACGCAGTATTTT. The V and J genes are TRBV5-1 and TRBJ2-3, with TRBD1 identical over 7 bases. V lost 2 bases and J lost 1; bases outside the gene matches: 1. Germline-derived CDR1 and CDR2 are SGHRS and YFSETQ. This CDR3 has 14 residues.

The CDR3 region has the DNA TGTGCCAGCAGTCGATTGACAGGGGGCCTCAACTATGGCTACACCTTC. Translating it yields CASSRLTGGLNYGYTF. The chain employs TRBV2 and TRBJ1-2; 10 bases are shared with TRBD1. With V trimmed by 5 bases and J by 2 bases, 8 bases remained unmatched. Looked up from germline, CDR1 is SNHLY and CDR2 is FYNNEI. The CDR3 length is 16 residues.

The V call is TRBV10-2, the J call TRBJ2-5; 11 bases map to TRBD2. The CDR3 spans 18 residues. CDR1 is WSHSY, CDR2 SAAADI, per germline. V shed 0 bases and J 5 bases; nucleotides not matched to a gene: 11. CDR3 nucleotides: TGCGCCAGCAGTGAGTCGCTTCTAGCGGGGGGTATATCTGAGACCCAGTACTTC. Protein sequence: CASSESLLAGGISETQYF.

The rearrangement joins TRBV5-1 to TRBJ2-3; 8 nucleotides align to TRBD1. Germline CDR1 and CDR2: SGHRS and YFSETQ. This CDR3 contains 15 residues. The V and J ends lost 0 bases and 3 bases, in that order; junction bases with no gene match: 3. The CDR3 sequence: CASSLVGQGTDTQYF. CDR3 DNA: TGCGCCAGCAGCTTGGTAGGACAGGGTACAGATACGCAGTATTTT.

The CDR3 sequence: CASSEQASSATNEKLFF. For the CDR3, the DNA is TGTGCCAGCAGCGAACAAGCGAGTAGTGCAACTAATGAAAAACTGTTTTTT. V gene TRBV7-6 combines with J gene TRBJ1-4; D remains unclear. The CDR3 spans 17 residues. The V gene's germline CDR1 is SGHVS and CDR2 FNYEAQ. The V gene lost 5 bases and the J gene lost 0 bases, with 16 bases spanning the gap.

CDR3 nucleotides: TGTGCCAGCCGGGACTCCGAGACCTATAATTCACCCCTCCACTTT. Protein: CASRDSETYNSPLHF. The chain recombines TRBV2 with TRBJ1-6, with D possibly TRBD1 on 5 matching bases. The CDR3 is 15 amino acids. V lost 8 bases and J 2 bases, leaving 13 bases between the germline ends. Per the germline V gene, CDR1 is SNHLY and CDR2 is FYNNEI.

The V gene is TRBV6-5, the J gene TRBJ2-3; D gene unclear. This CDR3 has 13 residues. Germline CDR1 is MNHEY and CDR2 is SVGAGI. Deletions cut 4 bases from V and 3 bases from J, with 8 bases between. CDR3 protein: CASSSPGTDTQYF. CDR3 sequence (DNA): TGTGCCAGCAGTTCTCCAGGAACAGATACGCAGTATTTT.

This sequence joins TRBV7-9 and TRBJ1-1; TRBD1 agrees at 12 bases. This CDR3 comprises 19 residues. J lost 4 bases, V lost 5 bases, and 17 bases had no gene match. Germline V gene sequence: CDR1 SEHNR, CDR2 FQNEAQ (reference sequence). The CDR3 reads CASSRWSGQGALGSTEAFF. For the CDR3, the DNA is TGTGCCAGCAGCCGTTGGTCGGGACAGGGGGCACTGGGTAGCACTGAAGCTTTCTTT.

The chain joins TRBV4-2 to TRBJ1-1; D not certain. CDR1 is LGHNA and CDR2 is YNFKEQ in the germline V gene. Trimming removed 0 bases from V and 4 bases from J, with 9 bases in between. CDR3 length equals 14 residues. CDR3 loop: CASSQDGGATEAFF. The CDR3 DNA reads TGTGCCAGCAGCCAAGATGGCGGTGCCACTGAAGCTTTCTTT.

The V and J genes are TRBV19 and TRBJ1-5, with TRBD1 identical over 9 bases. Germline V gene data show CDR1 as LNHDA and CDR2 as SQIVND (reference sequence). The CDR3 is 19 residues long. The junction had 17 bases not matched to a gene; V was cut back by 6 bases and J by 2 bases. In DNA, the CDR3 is TGTGCCAGTAGGGCTACCGGGACAGGGACCAGAGGTGGCAATCAGCCCCAGCATTTT. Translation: CASRATGTGTRGGNQPQHF.

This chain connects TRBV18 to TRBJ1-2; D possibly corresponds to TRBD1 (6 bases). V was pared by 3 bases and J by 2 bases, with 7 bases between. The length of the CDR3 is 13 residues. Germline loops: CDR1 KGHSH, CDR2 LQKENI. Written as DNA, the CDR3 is TGTGCCAGCTCACCTGACAGGAACTATGGCTACACCTTC. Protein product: CASSPDRNYGYTF.

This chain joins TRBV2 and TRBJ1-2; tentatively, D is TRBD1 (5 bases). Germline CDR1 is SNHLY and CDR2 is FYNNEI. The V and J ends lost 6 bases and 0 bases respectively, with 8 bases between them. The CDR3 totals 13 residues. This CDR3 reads CASRKQANYGYTF. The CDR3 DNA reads TGTGCCAGCAGAAAACAGGCTAACTATGGCTACACCTTC.

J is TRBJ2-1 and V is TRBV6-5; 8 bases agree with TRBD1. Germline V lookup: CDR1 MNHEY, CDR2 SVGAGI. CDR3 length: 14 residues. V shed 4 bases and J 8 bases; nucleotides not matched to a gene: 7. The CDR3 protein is CASSSATGADEQFF. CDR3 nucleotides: TGTGCCAGCAGTTCCGCGACAGGGGCGGATGAGCAGTTCTTC.

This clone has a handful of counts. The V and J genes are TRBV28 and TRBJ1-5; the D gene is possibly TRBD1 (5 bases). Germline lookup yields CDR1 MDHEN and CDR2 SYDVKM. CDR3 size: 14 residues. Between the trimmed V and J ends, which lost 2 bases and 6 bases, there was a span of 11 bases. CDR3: CASSLMGGSQPQHF. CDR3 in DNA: TGTGCCAGCAGTTTAATGGGGGGAAGTCAGCCCCAGCATTTT.

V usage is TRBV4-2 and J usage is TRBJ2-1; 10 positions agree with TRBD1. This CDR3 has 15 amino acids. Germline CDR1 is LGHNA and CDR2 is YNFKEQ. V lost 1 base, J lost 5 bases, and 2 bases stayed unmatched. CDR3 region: CASSQGQGADNEQFF. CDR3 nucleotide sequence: TGTGCCAGCAGCCAAGGACAGGGGGCGGACAATGAGCAGTTCTTC.

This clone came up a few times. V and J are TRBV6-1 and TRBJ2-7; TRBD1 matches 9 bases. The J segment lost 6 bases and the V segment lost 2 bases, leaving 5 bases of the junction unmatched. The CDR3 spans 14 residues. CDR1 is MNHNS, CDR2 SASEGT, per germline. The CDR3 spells CASSENWTGVEQYF. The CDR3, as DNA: TGTGCCAGCAGTGAAAACTGGACAGGGGTCGAGCAGTACTTC.

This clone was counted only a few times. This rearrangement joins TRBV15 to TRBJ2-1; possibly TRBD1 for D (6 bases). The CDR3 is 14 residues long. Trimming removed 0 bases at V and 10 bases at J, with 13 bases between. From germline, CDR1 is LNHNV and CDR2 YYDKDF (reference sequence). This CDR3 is CATSRDQAGAEQFF. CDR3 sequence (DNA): TGTGCCACCAGCAGAGATCAGGCAGGGGCCGAGCAGTTCTTC.

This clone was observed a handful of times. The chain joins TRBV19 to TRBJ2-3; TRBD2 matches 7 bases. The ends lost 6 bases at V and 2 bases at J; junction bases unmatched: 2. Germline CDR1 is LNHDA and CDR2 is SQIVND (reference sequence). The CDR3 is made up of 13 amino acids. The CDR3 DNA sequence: TGTGCCAGTAGGGGGGGGAACACAGATACGCAGTATTTT. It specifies CASRGGNTDTQYF. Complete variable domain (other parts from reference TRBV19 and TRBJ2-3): DGGITQSPKYLFRKEGQNVTLSCEQNLNHDAMYWYRQDPGQGLRLIYYSQIVNDFQKGDIAEGYSVSREKKESFPLTVTSAQKNPTAFYLCASRGGNTDTQYFGPGTRLTVL.

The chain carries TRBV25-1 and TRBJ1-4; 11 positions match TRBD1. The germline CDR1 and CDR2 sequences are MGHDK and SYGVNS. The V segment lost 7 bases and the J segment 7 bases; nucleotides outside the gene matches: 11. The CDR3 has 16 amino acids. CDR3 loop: CASKIGTGGVIEKLFF. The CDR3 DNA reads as TGTGCCAGCAAAATCGGGACAGGGGGTGTTATTGAAAAACTGTTTTTT.

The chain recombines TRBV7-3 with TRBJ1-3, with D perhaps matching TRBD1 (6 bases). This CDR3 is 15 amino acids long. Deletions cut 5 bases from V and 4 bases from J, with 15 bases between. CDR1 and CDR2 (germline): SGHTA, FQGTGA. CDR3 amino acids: CASSPFPGDGNTIYF. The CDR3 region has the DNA TGTGCCAGCAGCCCATTCCCAGGGGACGGAAACACCATATATTTT.

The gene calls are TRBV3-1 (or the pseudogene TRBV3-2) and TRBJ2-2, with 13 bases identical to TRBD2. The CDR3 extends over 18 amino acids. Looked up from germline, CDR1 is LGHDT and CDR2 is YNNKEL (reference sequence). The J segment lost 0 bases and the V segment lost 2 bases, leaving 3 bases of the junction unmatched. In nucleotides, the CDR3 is TGTGCCAGCAGCCAACCGGGACTAGCGGGGACGAACACCGGGGAGCTGTTTTTT. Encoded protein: CASSQPGLAGTNTGELFF.

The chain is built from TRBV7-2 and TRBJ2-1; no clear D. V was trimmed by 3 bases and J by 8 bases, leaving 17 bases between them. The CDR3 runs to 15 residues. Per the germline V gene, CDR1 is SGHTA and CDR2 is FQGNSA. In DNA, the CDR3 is TGTGCCAGCAGCTTCCTGGGCCTTAGTACGCATGAGCAGTTCTTC. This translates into CASSFLGLSTHEQFF.

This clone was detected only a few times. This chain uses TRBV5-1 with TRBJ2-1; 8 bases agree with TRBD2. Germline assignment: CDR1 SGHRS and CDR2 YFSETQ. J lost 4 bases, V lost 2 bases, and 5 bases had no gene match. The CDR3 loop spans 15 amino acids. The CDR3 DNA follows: TGCGCCAGCAGCTTCGGGCTAGCGGGTTACAATGAGCAGTTCTTC. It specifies CASSFGLAGYNEQFF.

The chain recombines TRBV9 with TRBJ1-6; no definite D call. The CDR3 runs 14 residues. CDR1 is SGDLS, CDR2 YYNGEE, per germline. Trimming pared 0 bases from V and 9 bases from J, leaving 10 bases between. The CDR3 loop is CASSVGVGGSPLHF. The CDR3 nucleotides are TGTGCCAGCAGCGTAGGAGTAGGCGGTTCACCCCTCCACTTT. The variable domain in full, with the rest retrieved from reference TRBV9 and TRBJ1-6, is DSGVTQTPKHLITATGQRVTLRCSPRSGDLSVYWYQQSLDQGLQFLIQYYNGEERAKGNILERFSAQQFPDLHSELNLSSLELGDSALYFCASSVGVGGSPLHFGNGTRLTVT.

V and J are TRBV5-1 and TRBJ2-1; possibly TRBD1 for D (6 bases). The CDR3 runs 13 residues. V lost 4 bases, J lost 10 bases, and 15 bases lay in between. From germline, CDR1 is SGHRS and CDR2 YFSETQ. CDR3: CASSGRGSNEQFF. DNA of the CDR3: TGCGCCAGCAGCGGCAGGGGTTCTAACGAGCAGTTCTTC.

The CDR3 here is CASSSYTGELFF. The CDR3 nucleotides are TGTGCCAGCAGCTCCTACACCGGGGAGCTGTTTTTT. This sequence joins TRBV7-2 and TRBJ2-2; D not resolved. The ends were cut back, 4 bases at V and 3 bases at J, with 3 bases in the middle. This CDR3 has 12 residues. From germline, CDR1 is SGHTA and CDR2 FQGNSA.